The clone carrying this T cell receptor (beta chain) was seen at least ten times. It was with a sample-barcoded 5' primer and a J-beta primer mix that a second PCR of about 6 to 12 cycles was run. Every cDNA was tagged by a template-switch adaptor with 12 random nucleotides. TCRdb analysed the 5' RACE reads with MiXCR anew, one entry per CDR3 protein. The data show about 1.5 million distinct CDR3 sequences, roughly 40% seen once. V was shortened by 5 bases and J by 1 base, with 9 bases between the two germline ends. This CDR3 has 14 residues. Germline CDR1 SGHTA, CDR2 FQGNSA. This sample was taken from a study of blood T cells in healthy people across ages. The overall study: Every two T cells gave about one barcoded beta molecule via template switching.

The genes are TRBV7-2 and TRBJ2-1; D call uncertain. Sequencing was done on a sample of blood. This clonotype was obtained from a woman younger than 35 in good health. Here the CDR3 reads CASSPPASYNEQFF. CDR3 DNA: TGTGCCAGCAGCCCCCCCGCATCCTACAATGAGCAGTTCTTC.